This is a list of T cell receptor beta chains from one sample in a study of cytomegalovirus exposure and HLA in healthy donors. Some clones are missing from TCRdb's copy, which holds only in-frame ones; the method was immunoSEQ multiplex PCR. The sample includes around 130,000 clones, approximately 85% seen only once; the top ten take less than 7%. What was sequenced was PBMCs. These receptor sequences come from a woman aged 30 to 39 in good health and CMV-seropositive. The CDR3 runs from the conserved cysteine through the conserved F or W. D genes are given only for firm matches. Size values are once, few and many counts, or a class for expanded clones, and some rows have none.

cdr3_length	j_call	clone_size	v_call	d_call	cdr3_aa	cdr3_nt
16	TRBJ2-6	once	TRBV7-3	-	CASSLMTGAGANVLTF	TGTGCCAGCAGCTTAATGACGGGGGCTGGGGCCAACGTCCTGACTTTC
15	TRBJ1-1	-	TRBV28	-	CASKDSLQGDTEAFF	TGTGCCAGCAAGGACAGCCTACAGGGTGACACTGAAGCTTTCTTT
17	TRBJ1-1	-	TRBV21-1	-	CASSKGRTGAKNTEAFF	TGTGCCAGCAGCAAAGGGAGGACAGGGGCTAAGAACACTGAAGCTTTCTTT
14	TRBJ2-7	-	TRBV10-3	-	CAISALGQSVEQYF	TGTGCCATCAGCGCGCTAGGACAGTCGGTCGAGCAGTACTTC
13	TRBJ1-5	few	TRBV30	-	CAWSYKSGQPQHF	TGTGCCTGGAGTTACAAATCAGGACAGCCCCAGCATTTT
14	TRBJ1-5	-	TRBV28	TRBD1	CASIRTGRNQPQHF	TGTGCCAGCATCCGGACAGGCCGCAATCAGCCCCAGCATTTT
14	TRBJ2-5	-	TRBV2	-	CASSVLDSAETQYF	TGTGCCAGCAGTGTGTTAGATTCAGCGGAGACCCAGTACTTC
16	TRBJ2-3	few	TRBV5-4	-	CASSTTGLTGTDTQYF	TGTGCCAGCAGCACAACAGGGTTAACGGGCACAGATACGCAGTATTTT
15	TRBJ2-7	-	TRBV27	TRBD1	CASHPTGGFAYEQYF	TGTGCCAGCCATCCTACAGGGGGGTTCGCCTACGAGCAGTACTTC
14	TRBJ1-1	-	TRBV9	TRBD1	CASSPGTVNTEAFF	TGTGCCAGCAGCCCCGGGACAGTGAACACTGAAGCTTTCTTT
13	TRBJ2-7	-	TRBV2	TRBD1	CASSEGTGGEQYF	TGTGCCAGCAGTGAGGGGACAGGGGGCGAGCAGTACTTC
12	TRBJ1-2	-	TRBV6-5	-	CASGGGARGYTF	TGTGCCAGCGGCGGGGGGGCCAGGGGCTACACCTTC
14	TRBJ1-1	-	TRBV19	-	CASKGKSMNTEAFF	TGTGCCAGTAAGGGGAAGAGTATGAACACTGAAGCTTTCTTT
14	TRBJ1-3	once	TRBV5-1	-	CASSLGASGNTIYF	TGCGCCAGCAGCTTGGGGGCGTCTGGAAACACCATATATTTT
15	TRBJ2-7	-	TRBV28	-	CASISPGAPSYEQYF	TGTGCCAGCATCTCCCCGGGAGCGCCCTCCTACGAGCAGTACTTC
15	TRBJ1-6	-	TRBV19	-	CASSTGNAVNSPLHF	TGTGCCAGTAGTACAGGGAATGCCGTTAATTCACCCCTCCACTTT
14	TRBJ1-1	once	TRBV29-1	-	CSVEVPGLNTEAFF	TGCAGCGTTGAGGTTCCGGGATTGAACACTGAAGCTTTCTTT
13	TRBJ2-1	-	TRBV13	-	CASSLGQDNEQFF	TGTGCCAGCAGCTTAGGACAGGACAATGAGCAGTTCTTC